Described below is a single T cell receptor beta chain sequence and its context. It was uncontrolled infection, other autoimmune disease, pregnancy or lactation that excluded patients. This sample is part of a study of T cells in Graves' hyperthyroidism and ophthalmopathy. Germline-derived CDR1 and CDR2 are SNHLY and FYNNEI. This CDR3 has 12 amino acids. Deletions cut 4 bases from V and 7 bases from J, with 11 bases between. The TCR beta CDR3 regions underwent amplification using RNA transcripts as the source. When the TCR CDR3 underwent first-round RT-PCR, the HTBI primer set was used. TCRdb re-derived calls from the multiplex PCR reads in MiXCR, one entry per CDR3 protein. Counted here are 500,000 to 750,000 distinct CDR3 sequences, around 45% occurring once; the ten biggest clones make up around 8%.

The receptor's source is a woman aged 18 to 35 with Graves' hyperthyroidism. The chain recombines TRBV2 with TRBJ2-7; D remains ambiguous. Sequencing used peripheral blood or thyroid tissue (not recorded which). The CDR3 nucleotides read TGTGCCAGCAGTGCAGTAGGATCTGAGCAGTACTTC. Translating it yields CASSAVGSEQYF.